The entry that follows covers one T cell receptor (beta chain) sequence. Its antigen specificity is not known. Base quality data are lacking; no much larger clone is found one base away. This sample was taken from a study of blood T cell repertoires in COVID-19 (dated by TCRdb to the early 2020s). The study in broad terms: Samples from collaborators originated in the United States, Italy and Spain and spanned both the acute and convalescent phases of COVID-19. The prospective study material was composed of cDNA or gDNA derived from T cells, B-cell-depleted T cells, or PBMCs. Deeply sampled blood TCRbeta repertoires from subjects exposed to, actively infected with, or recovered from COVID-19 were included in the dataset. The repertoires were released in a freely available public database meant as a resource for research on the immune response to SARS-CoV-2. Samples were obtained from the ongoing ImmuneRACE study (first 160 participants) and from 1,254 subjects provided by 6 global collaborators. Sample metadata almost always included a de-identified subject ID, COVID-19 status, age in years and sex. Where HLA class I and class II types were available, the types were taken from metadata supplied by the sample provider, not from assay-based typing. Results the study describes overall, beyond this receptor: The amount of clinical and demographic metadata varied by source and participant and was provided uncurated.

V is reduced by 7 bases and J by 6 bases, leaving a spacing of 12 bases between them. The CDR3 spans 12 residues, from the cysteine through the phenylalanine. CDR3 DNA only is kept here, 36 bases in frame from base 1. The germline V gene yields LGHNT for CDR1 and FRNRAP for CDR2. Each collaborating institution followed its own protocols to collect whole blood in K2EDTA tubes. For TCRbeta analysis, collaborators shipped samples in one of three forms: frozen whole blood, isolated PBMCs, or DNA extracted from either of those sample types. TCRbeta CDR3 regions were amplified from genomic DNA by means of the immunoSEQ Assay, a bias-controlled multiplex PCR. Concerning the study's data processing: The number of nucleated cells in each sample was estimated by amplification of reference gene primers within the assay. Sequence reads were collapsed and filtered to measure the absolute abundance of every unique TCRbeta CDR3 rearrangement. For each sample, productive Simpson clonality was calculated as the square root of Simpson's diversity index over productive rearrangements. The source is immuneACCESS, and TCRdb retained only in-frame sequences with V and J called. Part of the clones is not carried over; for the studies checked, unresolved V genes explain less than half of this, and the remainder is unexplained. That table supplies the V and J calls and clone size; D and trimming were determined from the DNA. Present in this sample are over 60,000 clones, 82% of which were seen just once. The ten largest account for about 17% of the sample.

This clonotype was sampled from a human donor in a cohort sampled during active COVID-19. The V and J genes are TRBV12-5 and TRBJ1-1; perhaps TRBD1 is the D gene, with 5 bases matching. Source material: peripheral blood. The CDR3 region has the sequence CASAPGEAEAFF. The sequenced DNA is TGTGCTAGTGCCCCGGGGGAGGCTGAAGCTTTCTTT.